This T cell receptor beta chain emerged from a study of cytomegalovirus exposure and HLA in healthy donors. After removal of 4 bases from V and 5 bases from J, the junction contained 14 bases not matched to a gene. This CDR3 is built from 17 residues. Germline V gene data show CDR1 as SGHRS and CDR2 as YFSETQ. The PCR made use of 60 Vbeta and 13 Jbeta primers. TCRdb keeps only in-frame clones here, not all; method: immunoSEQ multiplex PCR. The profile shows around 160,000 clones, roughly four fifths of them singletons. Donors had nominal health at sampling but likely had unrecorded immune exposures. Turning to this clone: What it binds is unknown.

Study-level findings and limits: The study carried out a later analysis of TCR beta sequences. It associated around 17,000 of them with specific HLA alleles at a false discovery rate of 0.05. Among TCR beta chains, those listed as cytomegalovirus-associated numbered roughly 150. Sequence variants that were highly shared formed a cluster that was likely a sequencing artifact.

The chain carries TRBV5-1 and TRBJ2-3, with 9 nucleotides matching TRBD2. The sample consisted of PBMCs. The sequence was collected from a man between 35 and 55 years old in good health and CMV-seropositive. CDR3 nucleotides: TGCGCCAGCAGCCCTCAGGTGGTAGCGGGAGTTATAGATACGCAGTATTTT. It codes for CASSPQVVAGVIDTQYF.